The 23 T cell receptor beta chains below were found in one sample sequenced in a study of cytomegalovirus exposure and HLA in healthy donors. In the PCR, 60 Vbeta and 13 Jbeta primers were used. Assay used: immunoSEQ multiplex PCR; TCRdb lists only in-frame clones, some missing. The table lists roughly 98,000 clones, about 80% of them singletons. The specimen sequenced was PBMCs. The receptors were gathered from a man aged 35 to 55 in good health and CMV-seronegative.

The chain uses TRBV6-4 and TRBJ2-1; 14 nucleotides agree with TRBD2. Looked up from germline, CDR1 is MRHNA and CDR2 is SNTAGT. The CDR3 spans 16 residues. After removal of 6 bases from V and 9 bases from J, the junction contained 10 bases not matched to a gene. CDR3 DNA: TGTGCCAGCAGCGACGGGACTAGCGGGAGTGGTTTTGAGCAGTTCTTC. Translating gives CASSDGTSGSGFEQFF.

J is TRBJ1-1 and V is TRBV7-6, with TRBD1 identical over 9 bases. This CDR3 spans 17 amino acids. The V gene's germline CDR1 is SGHVS and CDR2 FNYEAQ. With 5 bases clipped from V and 5 bases from J, the junction kept 15 bases outside the gene matches. This CDR3 reads CASSRTGTGNLLTEAFF. CDR3 DNA: TGTGCCAGCAGCCGCACCGGGACAGGGAATCTTTTAACTGAAGCTTTCTTT.

The table lists this clone with a few counts. The chain employs TRBV28 and TRBJ2-7; D perhaps matches TRBD1 (5 bases). V gave up 6 bases and J gave up 2 bases, with 14 bases separating them. The CDR3 covers 14 residues. Germline loops: CDR1 MDHEN, CDR2 SYDVKM. The CDR3 DNA reads as TGTGCCAGCAGGCCCCAGGACACCACCTACGAGCAGTACTTC. Its protein is CASRPQDTTYEQYF.

This sequence joins TRBV4-1 and TRBJ2-3; D unclear. CDR3 length: 13 amino acids. With 4 bases removed from V and 3 bases from J, the gap between germline ends came to 8 bases. Per the germline V gene, CDR1 is MGHRA and CDR2 is YSYEKL. The CDR3 bases are TGCGCCAGCAGCCGGGCGCTGACAGATACGCAGTATTTT. It encodes CASSRALTDTQYF.

This clone has a single count. J is TRBJ1-1 and V is TRBV30; possibly TRBD1 for D (6 bases). Germline assignment: CDR1 GTSNPN and CDR2 SVGIG (reference sequence). With 2 bases removed from V and 3 bases from J, the gap between germline ends came to 10 bases. This CDR3 contains 13 residues. CDR3: CAWSLAGDTEAFF. DNA of the CDR3: TGTGCCTGGAGTCTGGCAGGGGACACTGAAGCTTTCTTT.

This clone showed up just a few times. V usage is TRBV18 and J usage is TRBJ1-2; D not certain. Germline V gene sequence: CDR1 KGHSH, CDR2 LQKENI. Trimming took 3 bases from V and 6 from J, leaving 23 bases between them. The length of the CDR3 is 17 residues. The CDR3 loop is CASSPREDRVREDGYTF. The CDR3 DNA is TGTGCCAGCTCACCCCGCGAGGACCGAGTTAGGGAGGATGGCTACACCTTC.

This clone was seen once. Germline and junction disagree at one end, which may indicate a read error. CDR3 in DNA: TGCAGTGCTAGCAGTAGCCAAACAGGCCACTTC. Translated, it gives CSASSSQTGHF. The chain combines TRBV20-1 with TRBJ2-7; a weak D match, TRBD1 (5 bases). This CDR3 comprises 11 residues. Per the germline V gene, CDR1 is DFQATT and CDR2 is SNEGSKA (reference sequence).

CDR3 bases: TGCAGCGTGGACTACCTCTCCTACAATGAGCAGTTCTTC. This translates into CSVDYLSYNEQFF. V usage is TRBV29-1 and J usage is TRBJ2-1; possibly TRBD2 for D (6 bases). This CDR3 is 13 amino acids long. Trimming removed 6 bases from V and 0 bases from J, with 9 bases in between. From germline, CDR1 is SQVTM and CDR2 ANQGSEA.

This clone showed up just once. This sequence joins TRBV2 and TRBJ1-3, with D maybe TRBD1 (5 bases). V was shortened by 6 bases and J by 0 bases, with 9 bases between the two germline ends. Germline CDR1 is SNHLY and CDR2 is FYNNEI. The CDR3 extends over 14 amino acids. CDR3 residues: CASRQASSGNTIYF. The CDR3 nucleotides are TGTGCCAGCAGACAGGCGAGCTCTGGAAACACCATATATTTT.

The rearrangement joins TRBV6-4 to TRBJ2-1; D is ambiguous. The CDR3 is 14 amino acids. Germline CDR1 is MRHNA and CDR2 is SNTAGT. V gave up 4 bases and J gave up 10 bases, with 17 bases separating them. The CDR3 region has the DNA TGTGCCAGCAGTGTGTCGGAACTATACGGGGAGCAGTTCTTC. It translates to CASSVSELYGEQFF.

This clone is classed as medium-sized. CDR3 amino acids: CASSEDSSGANVLTF. As DNA, the CDR3 is TGTGCCAGCAGTGAAGACAGCTCTGGGGCCAACGTCCTGACTTTC. The V and J genes are TRBV6-1 and TRBJ2-6; D not certain. CDR1 and CDR2 (germline): MNHNS, SASEGT. The CDR3 runs to 15 residues. Trimming shortened V by 1 base and J by 0 bases, and 4 bases separated the two germline ends.

A note on this clone: The sample holds other DNA sequences that translate to the same CDR3. The J gene is TRBJ1-1, the V gene TRBV25-1; 8 positions match TRBD1. Looked up from germline, CDR1 is MGHDK and CDR2 is SYGVNS. CDR3 size: 13 residues. Losses at the gene ends were 6 bases for V and 1 base for J; bases not matched to a gene: 1. CDR3 coding DNA: TGTGCCAGCAGAGGACAGGGGAACACTGAAGCTTTCTTT. Protein sequence: CASRGQGNTEAFF.

The V call is TRBV6-4, the J call TRBJ1-1; D is perhaps TRBD1 (6 bases). CDR1 MRHNA and CDR2 SNTAGT come from the germline V gene. Trimming pared 4 bases from V and 4 bases from J, leaving 13 bases between. The CDR3 is 14 residues long. CDR3 coding DNA: TGTGCCAGCAGTGCGGGCAGGGGCGGCACTGAAGCTTTCTTT. It is translated as CASSAGRGGTEAFF.

V is TRBV28 and J is TRBJ2-1; 7 nucleotides agree with TRBD2. This CDR3 spans 13 amino acids. The germline V gene encodes CDR1 MDHEN and CDR2 SYDVKM. V lost 2 bases to trimming and J lost 10 bases; unmatched junction nucleotides: 5. The CDR3 DNA reads TGTGCCAGCAGTTTAGTGGCGGGAGAAGAGCAGTTCTTC. Protein: CASSLVAGEEQFF.

The chain couples TRBV2 to TRBJ1-5; D is unresolved. This CDR3 spans 13 amino acids. Between the trimmed V and J ends, which lost 6 bases and 7 bases, there was a span of 13 bases. Germline CDR1 is SNHLY and CDR2 is FYNNEI. The CDR3 spells CASRISLAQPQHF. CDR3 nucleotide sequence: TGTGCCAGCAGGATCTCCCTGGCCCAGCCCCAGCATTTT.

The chain is built from TRBV5-4 and TRBJ1-2; 7 bases map to TRBD1. This CDR3 is built from 15 residues. The germline gives CDR1 SGHNT, CDR2 YYREEE (reference sequence). V shed 4 bases and J 6 bases; nucleotides not matched to a gene: 12. In DNA, the CDR3 is TGTGCCAGCAGCCCCGAGACAGGGCGCCCGGATGGCTACACCTTC. Translation: CASSPETGRPDGYTF.

The chain has TRBV7-2 and TRBJ2-5; no reliable D call. The CDR3 is 15 amino acids. The germline gives CDR1 SGHTA, CDR2 FQGNSA. The V gene lost 2 bases and the J gene lost 5 bases, with 15 bases spanning the gap. The CDR3 nucleotides read TGTGCCAGCAGCTTACACAGCCCAACTTCGGAGACCCAGTACTTC. It translates to CASSLHSPTSETQYF.

The V gene is TRBV5-1, the J gene TRBJ2-1; 7 bases map to TRBD2. V lost 5 bases to trimming and J lost 4 bases; unmatched junction nucleotides: 12. This CDR3 has 16 amino acids. The germline CDR1 and CDR2 sequences are SGHRS and YFSETQ. The CDR3 here is CASSQDTSAYYNEQFF. The CDR3 DNA reads as TGCGCCAGCAGTCAGGATACTAGCGCCTATTACAATGAGCAGTTCTTC.

This clone was counted a single time. The J gene is TRBJ1-3, the V gene TRBV7-9; D not certain. Trimming left V 0 bases short and J 0 bases short, with 6 bases between. Germline CDR1 SEHNR, CDR2 FQNEAQ (reference sequence). There are 15 residues in the CDR3. The CDR3: CASSLASGSGNTIYF. CDR3 DNA sequence: TGTGCCAGCAGCTTAGCCTCAGGCTCTGGAAACACCATATATTTT.

The rearrangement uses TRBV6-5 and TRBJ1-4, with D maybe TRBD1 (5 bases). From germline, CDR1 is MNHEY and CDR2 SVGAGI. The CDR3 loop spans 13 amino acids. Trimming shortened V by 6 bases and J by 7 bases, and 12 bases separated the two germline ends. The DNA for the CDR3 is TGTGCCAGCAGCGGGGGGGTAGTTGAAAAACTGTTTTTT. Residues: CASSGGVVEKLFF.

The chain links TRBV7-3 to TRBJ1-5; 8 bases line up with TRBD1. This CDR3 comprises 15 residues. V was clipped by 5 bases and J by 4 bases; unmatched bases: 7. The germline V gene encodes CDR1 SGHTA and CDR2 FQGTGA. The chain's CDR3 is CASSPATGVNQPQHF. The CDR3, as DNA: TGTGCCAGCAGCCCAGCGACAGGGGTTAATCAGCCCCAGCATTTT.

The rearrangement joins TRBV2 to TRBJ2-1; 13 bases align to TRBD2. Germline loops: CDR1 SNHLY, CDR2 FYNNEI. The CDR3 totals 15 residues. V was pared by 1 base and J by 7 bases, with 1 base of the junction left unmatched. The chain's CDR3 is CASSEGTSGSNEQFF. The CDR3 nucleotides read TGTGCCAGCAGTGAAGGGACTAGCGGGAGTAATGAGCAGTTCTTC.

This chain uses TRBV9 with TRBJ2-3; 9 bases align to TRBD1. Germline V gene lookup returns CDR1 SGDLS and CDR2 YYNGEE. The CDR3 has 13 residues. Germline trimming cut 4 bases from V and 4 bases from J; bases unmatched to any gene: 1. The CDR3 reads CASSRDRADTQYF. The CDR3, as DNA: TGTGCCAGCAGCCGGGACAGGGCAGATACGCAGTATTTT.